This T cell receptor beta chain was identified in a study of shared clonotypes between healthy human individuals. This table comes from immunoSEQ multiplex PCR, and its TCRdb copy is limited to in-frame clones, with some not included. The table includes under 850,000 clones, approximately 77% detected once. With 6 bases clipped from V and 10 bases from J, the junction kept 6 bases outside the gene matches. Germline CDR1 and CDR2: MNHNY and SVGAGI (reference sequence). CDR3 length: 13 amino acids. Sequencing was done on a sample of memory CD4+ T cells sorted from blood. Subset here: CD45RA-negative fraction. The clonotype was recovered from a woman in her 30s in good health. V gene TRBV6-6 combines with J gene TRBJ2-1; TRBD2 agrees at 10 bases. The CDR3 protein is CASSRGLAEEQFF. CDR3 coding DNA: TGTGCCAGCAGCAGAGGACTAGCGGAAGAGCAGTTCTTC.